The clone carrying this TCR beta chain appeared once. This entry comes from a study of blood T cell repertoires in COVID-19. This CDR3 is built from 14 residues. V shed 3 bases, J shed 4 bases, and the junction held 5 bases outside the gene matches. Germline values: CDR1 LNHDA, CDR2 SQIVND (reference sequence). Profiled with immunoSEQ multiplex PCR; TCRdb holds only in-frame clones, not every one. The data contain some 200,000 clones, around nine tenths of them singletons. The receptor was derived from a woman between 18 and 29 years old who had recovered from COVID-19. The sample consisted of peripheral blood. The V gene is TRBV19, the J gene TRBJ2-7, with 8 bases identical to TRBD1. In nucleotides, the CDR3 is TGTGCCAGTAGTATGACAGGGGAACGGTACGAGCAGTACTTC. Its translation: CASSMTGERYEQYF.